This T cell receptor beta chain was captured in a study of cytomegalovirus exposure and HLA in healthy donors. Study-wide points: The productive fraction for most TCR beta V segments was about 90% or about 30% in an earlier analysis. There were reportedly fewer N-insertions in an Asian-associated ancestry cluster than the approximately 670-donor mean, in a later analysis.

The PCR was carried out with 60 Vbeta primers and 13 Jbeta primers. Assay: immunoSEQ multiplex PCR; the TCRdb copy retains only in-frame clones and omits some. The sample lists around 200,000 clones; about 80% were seen once. This clone was seen just once. Its antigen remains unknown. Germline assignment: CDR1 SQVTM and CDR2 ANQGSEA. V was trimmed by 0 bases and J by 6 bases, leaving 20 bases between them. There are 17 residues in the CDR3. This rearrangement joins TRBV29-1 to TRBJ2-2; D is possibly TRBD2 (6 bases). Sequencing was carried out using PBMCs. The TCR originated in a woman aged 60 to 75 in good health and CMV-seropositive. CDR3 region: CSVEDRRTGLPSGELFF. The CDR3 bases are TGCAGCGTTGAAGATCGTAGGACGGGACTCCCGTCCGGGGAGCTGTTTTTT.